This entry describes one T cell receptor (beta chain). This sample was taken from a study of blood T cell repertoires in COVID-19. Study information: In each case, the material was cDNA or gDNA derived from T cells, B-cell-depleted T cells, or PBMCs.

Allocation to cohorts depended on clinical history reported by the participants. Sequencing was performed with immunoSEQ multiplex PCR; in TCRdb, only in-frame clones are kept and a portion is missing. The repertoire holds hundreds of thousands of clones, with around 90% as singletons. Germline CDR1 LNHDA, CDR2 SQIVND (reference sequence). The CDR3 is 14 residues long. Trimming left V 11 bases short and J 0 bases short, with 15 bases between. The J gene is TRBJ2-3, the V gene TRBV19, with D perhaps matching TRBD1 (5 bases). This sequence originates from a woman between 35 and 50 years old who had recovered from COVID-19. Sequencing input: PBMCs or T cells enriched from blood (not recorded which). For the CDR3, the DNA is TGTGCCTCTAGTGGGGCTCTTAGCACAGATACGCAGTATTTT. Translated, it gives CASSGALSTDTQYF.